The rows below give T cell receptor beta chains drawn from one sample of a study of OX40 agonist ivuxolimab in advanced cancers. TCRdb's copy holds only in-frame clones and misses some; the assay was immunoSEQ multiplex PCR. The data hold some 14,000 clones, with around 80% observed a single time. This sample comprised CD4+ or CD8+ T cells sorted from blood, obtained in a trial of the OX40 agonist ivuxolimab. The receptors derive from an adult with an advanced solid tumor such as melanoma, head and neck, liver or kidney cancer. Each CDR3 is given with its conserved first and last residue. Fields, in order: CDR3 protein, CDR3 DNA, J gene, V gene, clone size, D gene. D genes are given only for firm matches. Expanded clones get a size class; other rows say once, few or many, or leave the size out.

cdr3_aa: CASSQLRGANEKLFF
cdr3_nt: TGTGCCAGCAGTCAACTCAGGGGGGCTAATGAAAAACTGTTTTTT
j_call: TRBJ1-4
v_call: TRBV6-5
clone_size: NA
d_call: TRBD1

cdr3_aa: CASSVSVNTEAFF
cdr3_nt: TGTGCCAGCAGCGTATCAGTGAACACTGAAGCTTTCTTT
j_call: TRBJ1-1
v_call: TRBV9
clone_size: NA
d_call: NA

cdr3_aa: CSAERDEKLFF
cdr3_nt: TGCAGTGCTGAGCGGGATGAAAAACTGTTTTTT
j_call: TRBJ1-4
v_call: TRBV20-1
clone_size: medium-sized
d_call: NA

cdr3_aa: CASSLARLSHNYGYTF
cdr3_nt: TGTGCCAGCAGCTTAGCCAGACTTTCTCATAACTATGGCTACACCTTC
j_call: TRBJ1-2
v_call: TRBV7-8
clone_size: NA
d_call: NA

cdr3_aa: CASSFRDRDGYGYTF
cdr3_nt: TGTGCCAGCAGTTTTAGAGACAGGGACGGCTATGGCTACACCTTC
j_call: TRBJ1-2
v_call: TRBV27
clone_size: NA
d_call: TRBD1

cdr3_aa: CASSDNPTGGNQPQHF
cdr3_nt: TGTGCCAGCAGTGATAACCCGACAGGGGGAAATCAGCCCCAGCATTTT
j_call: TRBJ1-5
v_call: TRBV6-1
clone_size: NA
d_call: TRBD1

cdr3_aa: CASSPGTGGTGNTIYF
cdr3_nt: TGCGCCAGCAGCCCTGGGACAGGGGGAACTGGAAACACCATATATTTT
j_call: TRBJ1-3
v_call: TRBV5-1
clone_size: NA
d_call: TRBD1

cdr3_aa: CASAPGLEETQYF
cdr3_nt: TGTGCCAGTGCGCCGGGACTAGAGGAGACCCAGTACTTC
j_call: TRBJ2-5
v_call: TRBV27
clone_size: NA
d_call: TRBD2

cdr3_aa: CSVEGLADNEQFF
cdr3_nt: TGCAGCGTGGAGGGACTAGCGGACAATGAGCAGTTCTTC
j_call: TRBJ2-1
v_call: TRBV29-1
clone_size: NA
d_call: TRBD2

cdr3_aa: CASSSGGGGLYNEQFF
cdr3_nt: TGTGCCAGCAGCAGCGGTGGCGGGGGATTATACAATGAGCAGTTCTTC
j_call: TRBJ2-1
v_call: TRBV13
clone_size: NA
d_call: TRBD2

cdr3_aa: CAISTRDSMNTEAFF
cdr3_nt: TGTGCCATCAGTACCCGGGACAGCATGAACACTGAAGCTTTCTTT
j_call: TRBJ1-1
v_call: TRBV10-3
clone_size: NA
d_call: TRBD1

cdr3_aa: CASSSENRGPGYGYTF
cdr3_nt: TGTGCCAGCAGCTCGGAAAACAGGGGCCCTGGCTATGGCTACACCTTC
j_call: TRBJ1-2
v_call: TRBV7-3
clone_size: NA
d_call: TRBD1

cdr3_aa: CASSSWGQVGEQYF
cdr3_nt: TGTGCCAGCAGCTCTTGGGGACAAGTCGGGGAGCAGTACTTC
j_call: TRBJ2-7
v_call: TRBV7-2
clone_size: once
d_call: NA

cdr3_aa: CASSPPLGLYEQYF
cdr3_nt: TGTGCCAGCAGCCCCCCTTTAGGACTCTACGAGCAGTACTTC
j_call: TRBJ2-7
v_call: TRBV11-2
clone_size: NA
d_call: NA

cdr3_aa: CASSYSGTGNYEQYF
cdr3_nt: TGTGCCAGCAGTTACTCCGGGACAGGGAACTACGAGCAGTACTTC
j_call: TRBJ2-7
v_call: TRBV6-6
clone_size: NA
d_call: TRBD1